A selection of T cell receptor beta chains follows, all from one sample in a study of OX40 agonist ivuxolimab in advanced cancers. Some clones are missing from TCRdb's copy, which holds only in-frame ones; the method was immunoSEQ multiplex PCR. Of roughly 75,000 clones in the sample, 93% were seen once. The specimen comprised CD4+ or CD8+ T cells sorted from blood, sampled in a trial of the OX40 agonist ivuxolimab. These receptors originate from an adult with an advanced solid tumor such as melanoma, head and neck, liver or kidney cancer. Both conserved end residues are part of each CDR3. The D gene is left open where the match is weak. The size of a clone is reported for some rows only, either as once, few or many, or as a class for expanded clones.

size	D	V	length	J	DNA	CDR3
NA	TRBD1	TRBV27	15	TRBJ1-2	TGTGCCAGCAGCATGACAGGGGCCGACGGGTATGGCTACACCTTC	CASSMTGADGYGYTF
few	NA	TRBV28	13	TRBJ1-6	TGTGCCAGCAGTGGTTCCTATAATTCACCCCTCCACTTT	CASSGSYNSPLHF
NA	NA	TRBV4-1	13	TRBJ2-7	TGCGCCAGCAGCTCCGGACCCGCCTACGAGCAGTACTTC	CASSSGPAYEQYF
once	NA	TRBV19	18	TRBJ2-7	TGTGCCAGTAGTATAGATATATCCCGGACTCCGAAAATCTACGAGCAGTACTTC	CASSIDISRTPKIYEQYF
NA	NA	TRBV5-1	10	TRBJ1-2	TGCGCCAGCAGGGGAGATGGCTACACCTTC	CASRGDGYTF
NA	NA	TRBV29-1	13	TRBJ1-2	TGCAGCGTAACATCGACAGAGGACTATGGCTACACCTTC	CSVTSTEDYGYTF
NA	TRBD2	TRBV6-5	14	TRBJ2-3	TGTGCCAGCGGAGCGGGAGGGTTCACAGATACGCAGTATTTT	CASGAGGFTDTQYF
NA	TRBD2	TRBV7-9	15	TRBJ2-7	TGTGCCAGCAGCCACCCCAGCGGGAGGGCCTACGAGCAGTACTTC	CASSHPSGRAYEQYF
NA	NA	TRBV6-1	16	TRBJ1-4	TGTGCCAGCAGTGCCGACAGGAGTGCAACTAATGAAAAACTGTTTTTT	CASSADRSATNEKLFF
NA	NA	TRBV27	13	TRBJ2-5	TGTGCCAGCAGCCTAACCTATCAAGAGACCCAGTACTTC	CASSLTYQETQYF
once	TRBD2	TRBV9	15	TRBJ2-1	TGTGCCAGCAGCGCCACGGGGGGGGCCTACAATGAGCAGTTCTTC	CASSATGGAYNEQFF
once	TRBD1	TRBV4-1	16	TRBJ2-1	TGCGCCAGCAGCCAACTTCGGGACAGGAGAGGCAATGAGCAGTTCTTC	CASSQLRDRRGNEQFF
NA	NA	TRBV21-1	20	TRBJ1-5	TGTGCCAGCAGCAAAATAAGGGACAGAGGCCGCTCTTATAGCAATCAGCCCCAGCATTTT	CASSKIRDRGRSYSNQPQHF
NA	NA	TRBV10-2	14	TRBJ2-1	TGCGCCAGCAGTGAGCCGAACAGGGAGAGTGAGCAGTTCTTC	CASSEPNRESEQFF
NA	TRBD2	TRBV9	15	TRBJ2-7	TGTGCCAGCAGCGAGTTCGGACTAGCGGACTACGAGCAGTACTTC	CASSEFGLADYEQYF
NA	NA	TRBV15	14	TRBJ2-1	TGTGCCACCAGCAGAAAACAGAACTACAATGAGCAGTTCTTC	CATSRKQNYNEQFF
few	NA	TRBV30	14	TRBJ1-5	TGTGCCTGGAGTAGTACCACGGCCAATCAGCCCCAGCATTTT	CAWSSTTANQPQHF
NA	TRBD2	TRBV7-9	15	TRBJ2-2	TGTGCCAGCAGTGGGCGGGAGGCCAATACCGGGGAGCTGTTTTTT	CASSGREANTGELFF
NA	TRBD2	TRBV27	14	TRBJ2-7	TGTGCCAGCAACTCGGGACTAGGAAACTACGAGCAGTACTTC	CASNSGLGNYEQYF
NA	NA	TRBV6-1	11	TRBJ2-7	TGTGCCAGCAGTGAATCTTACGAGCAGTACTTC	CASSESYEQYF
NA	TRBD1	TRBV30	13	TRBJ1-2	TGTGCCTGGAACCCCCCGGGACAGCTCGGCTACACCTTC	CAWNPPGQLGYTF
NA	NA	TRBV30	12	TRBJ2-2	TGTGCCTGGAGTGGAGCGTCCGGGGAGCTGTTTTTT	CAWSGASGELFF
NA	NA	TRBV5-1	13	TRBJ1-2	TGCGCCAGCAGCTCCACGATTAACTATGGCTACACCTTC	CASSSTINYGYTF
NA	NA	TRBV5-6	17	TRBJ1-1	TGTGCCAGCAGCTACCTTTTTTGGACCCCGGGGGGGACTGAAGCTTTCTTT	CASSYLFWTPGGTEAFF
NA	NA	TRBV27	16	TRBJ1-5	TGTGCCAGCAGTTTATTGTCTTCCGGGGCCGGTCAGCCCCAGCATTTT	CASSLLSSGAGQPQHF
NA	NA	TRBV2	12	TRBJ1-1	TGTGCCAGCAACCAGGGGAACACTGAAGCTTTCTTT	CASNQGNTEAFF
NA	NA	TRBV7-9	12	TRBJ2-5	TGTGCCAGCAGCGGGACCCGGGGTTCCCAGTACTTC	CASSGTRGSQYF
once	NA	TRBV19	15	TRBJ1-1	TGTGCCAGTAGTCTCGGTATACAGGGAAACACTGAAGCTTTCTTT	CASSLGIQGNTEAFF
NA	TRBD1	TRBV23-1	17	TRBJ2-3	TGCGCCAGCAGTCACCCCTCCCCGGGACAGGCTTTCGATACGCAGTATTTT	CASSHPSPGQAFDTQYF
NA	TRBD1	TRBV2	16	TRBJ1-5	TGTGCCAGCAGTGAACAGTCAGGGGGAGGCTATCAGCCCCAGCATTTT	CASSEQSGGGYQPQHF
NA	TRBD2	TRBV4-2	16	TRBJ2-3	TGTGCCAGCAGCCTTACTAGCGGCACAAGCACAGATACGCAGTATTTT	CASSLTSGTSTDTQYF
NA	NA	TRBV5-8	15	TRBJ1-2	TGTGCCAGCAGCGCCTTTTACCGGGACTCCTATGGCTACACCTTC	CASSAFYRDSYGYTF
NA	NA	TRBV2	13	TRBJ2-7	TGTGCCAGCAGTGACAGGAGCTCCTACGAGCAGTACTTC	CASSDRSSYEQYF
once	NA	TRBV2	12	TRBJ1-2	TGTGCCAGCAGTGCCGGGGACTATGGCTACACCTTC	CASSAGDYGYTF
NA	NA	TRBV4-1	16	TRBJ2-7	TGCGCCAGCAGCCAAGCTGGTTCAGGAAGCTCCTACGAGCAGTACTTC	CASSQAGSGSSYEQYF
NA	TRBD2	TRBV9	17	TRBJ2-1	TGTGCCAGCAGCGTAGCGCTGGCTAGCGGGGGGGTGGATGAGCAGTTCTTC	CASSVALASGGVDEQFF
NA	TRBD1	TRBV5-5	12	TRBJ1-1	TGTGCCAGCAGCTTGGTATCAGGGGGGGCTTTCTTT	CASSLVSGGAFF
once	NA	TRBV4-1	15	TRBJ1-3	TGCGCCAGCAGCCAAGGCGGGGGCTCTGGAAACACCATATATTTT	CASSQGGGSGNTIYF
NA	NA	TRBV4-2	12	TRBJ1-1	TGTGCCAGCAGCCGGGGGGGCACTGAAGCTTTCTTT	CASSRGGTEAFF